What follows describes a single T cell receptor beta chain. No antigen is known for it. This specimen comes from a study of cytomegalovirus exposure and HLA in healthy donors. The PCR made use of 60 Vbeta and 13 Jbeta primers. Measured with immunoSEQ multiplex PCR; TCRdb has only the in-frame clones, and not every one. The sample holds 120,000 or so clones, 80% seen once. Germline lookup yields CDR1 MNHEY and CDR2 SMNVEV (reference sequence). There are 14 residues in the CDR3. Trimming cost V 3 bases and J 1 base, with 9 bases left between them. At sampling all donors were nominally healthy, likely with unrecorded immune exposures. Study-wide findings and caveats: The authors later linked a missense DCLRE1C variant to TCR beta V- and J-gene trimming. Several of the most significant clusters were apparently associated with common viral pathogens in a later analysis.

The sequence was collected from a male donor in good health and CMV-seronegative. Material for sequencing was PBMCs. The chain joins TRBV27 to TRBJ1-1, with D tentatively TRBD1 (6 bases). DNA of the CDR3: TGTGCCAGCAGTTTCTCGGACAGGAACACTGAAGCTTTCTTT. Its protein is CASSFSDRNTEAFF.